These 29 T cell receptor beta chains share one sample of origin, sequenced in a study of CD8 T cells in Susac syndrome. Reverse transcription of 0.5 to 1 ug RNA was performed with random hexamers. In TCRdb, the immunoSEQ multiplex PCR reads were re-called with MiXCR into one record per CDR3 protein. The sample lists about 110,000 distinct CDR3 sequences; roughly 95% were seen once. The sequencing sample was made of CD8+ T cells from PBMCs. These receptors originate from a human donor with Susac syndrome.

Note on this clonotype: At one boundary the junction diverges from the germline segment, which might be a read error. The chain employs TRBV5-6 and TRBJ2-5; D may correspond to TRBD1 or TRBD2 (6 bases each). Germline V gene lookup returns CDR1 SGHDT and CDR2 YYEEEE. The CDR3 covers 12 residues. The CDR3 sequence: CASSLEGGPKNF. Written as DNA, the CDR3 is TGTGCCAGCAGCTTGGAAGGGGGGCCTAAAAACTTC.

This chain joins TRBV12-3 or TRBV12-4 and TRBJ2-3, with 7 bases lining up with TRBD2. V trimming: 10 bases; J trimming: 4 bases; junction bases outside the gene matches: 5. CDR3 length: 12 residues. In DNA form, the CDR3 reads TGTGCCACCGCCGGGGGGTCAGATACGCAGTATTTT. Translation: CATAGGSDTQYF.

The sample holds one count of this clonotype. The V call is TRBV5-8, the J call TRBJ1-1, with 8 bases lining up with TRBD1. The germline V gene has CDR1 SGHTS and CDR2 YDEGEE. This CDR3 contains 14 residues. Trimming took 3 bases from V and 0 from J; bases not matched to a gene: 1. Here the CDR3 reads CASSSTGVNTEAFF. The CDR3 nucleotides read TGTGCCAGCAGCTCGACAGGGGTGAACACTGAAGCTTTCTTT. Full variable domain (rest looked up from reference TRBV5-8 and TRBJ1-1): EAGVTQSPTHLIKTRGQQATLRCSPISGHTSVYWYQQALGLGLQFLLWYDEGEERNRGNFPPRFSGRQFPNYSSELNVNALELEDSALYLCASSSTGVNTEAFFGQGTRLTVV.

This clonotype has only one observation. The chain uses TRBV4-3 and TRBJ2-5, with unresolved D. V shed 2 bases and J shed 1 base, with 11 bases lying between them. The CDR3 is made up of 15 amino acids. The germline V gene has CDR1 LGHNA and CDR2 YSLEER. Here the CDR3 DNA reads TGCGCCAGCAGCCAACGGGTCCATGGCCAAGAGACCCAGTACTTC. The encoded protein is CASSQRVHGQETQYF.

The V gene is TRBV9, the J gene TRBJ2-5, with 8 bases identical to TRBD2. The CDR3 extends over 16 amino acids. Germline CDR1 SGDLS, CDR2 YYNGEE. V lost 1 base and J lost 2; bases outside the gene matches: 7. The CDR3 region has the DNA TGTGCCAGCAGCGTATTGTCGGGGGGGAGTCAAGAGACCCAGTACTTC. This gives the protein CASSVLSGGSQETQYF.

The chain is built from TRBV9 and TRBJ2-1, with 7 bases fitting TRBD1. In germline, CDR1 is SGDLS, CDR2 YYNGEE. This CDR3 comprises 15 residues. J lost 0 bases, V lost 3 bases, and 3 bases had no gene match. The DNA for the CDR3 is TGTGCCAGCAGCGACGGGACAGCCTCCTACAATGAGCAGTTCTTC. As protein: CASSDGTASYNEQFF.

This clonotype has only one observation. The chain employs TRBV7-9 and TRBJ2-1, with TRBD2 matching 8 bases. V shed 1 base and J 3 bases; nucleotides not matched to a gene: 5. This CDR3 spans 16 amino acids. CDR1 and CDR2 from the germline V gene are SEHNR and FQNEAQ (reference sequence). The CDR3 sequence is CASSLDRGGHYNEQFF. DNA of the CDR3: TGTGCCAGCAGCTTAGATCGGGGGGGCCACTACAATGAGCAGTTCTTC.

V usage is TRBV9 and J usage is TRBJ1-4; D is possibly TRBD1 (6 bases). V was trimmed by 3 bases and J by 0 bases, leaving 9 bases between them. CDR3 length: 15 amino acids. The germline CDR1 and CDR2 sequences are SGDLS and YYNGEE. CDR3 DNA: TGTGCCAGCAGCGCCGGGACAACAACTAATGAAAAACTGTTTTTT. Its translation is CASSAGTTTNEKLFF.

The gene calls are TRBV13 and TRBJ2-1; D is possibly TRBD2 (6 bases). Germline V gene lookup returns CDR1 PRHDT and CDR2 FYEKMQ (reference sequence). CDR3 length equals 15 residues. Trimming stripped 2 bases from V and 9 bases from J, with 17 bases between. CDR3 DNA sequence: TGTGCCAGCAGCTTACCGGGGGAGACGCTCGGTGAGCAGTTCTTC. Translating it yields CASSLPGETLGEQFF.

The chain is built from TRBV5-4 and TRBJ2-7; weak D call: TRBD1 (5 bases). The V and J ends lost 4 bases and 5 bases respectively, with 13 bases between them. This CDR3 is 13 amino acids long. Germline V gene sequence: CDR1 SGHNT, CDR2 YYREEE (reference sequence). The CDR3 DNA sequence: TGTGCCAGCAGCCGTCTGGGGCCGGACGAGCAGTACTTC. This encodes CASSRLGPDEQYF.

The genes are TRBV29-1 and TRBJ1-5; possibly TRBD1 for D (6 bases). The CDR3 is 15 residues long. Deletions cut 2 bases from V and 4 bases from J, with 15 bases between. CDR1 is SQVTM and CDR2 is ANQGSEA in the germline V gene. In DNA form, the CDR3 reads TGCAGCGTTGAACCCTGGCAGGGGACAAATCAGCCCCAGCATTTT. This sequence encodes CSVEPWQGTNQPQHF.

CDR3 in DNA: TGCGCCAGCAGTCAAGGGGCCAGGGGCCAGCCCCAGCATTTT. Its protein product is CASSQGARGQPQHF. J is TRBJ1-5 and V is TRBV23-1, with D maybe TRBD1 (6 bases). TRBV23-1 is designated an ORF whose function remains uncertain. V lost 2 bases and J lost 7, with 12 bases in between. This CDR3 spans 14 amino acids.

V usage is TRBV27 and J usage is TRBJ1-2, with D possibly being TRBD1 (6 bases). Trimming removed 0 bases at V and 7 bases at J, with 15 bases between. CDR3 size: 15 residues. The germline CDR1 and CDR2 sequences are MNHEY and SMNVEV (reference sequence). The CDR3 DNA reads TGTGCCAGCAGTTTATCGAAAACAGGGATTCGTGGCTACACCTTC. This codes for CASSLSKTGIRGYTF.

This rearrangement joins TRBV20-1 to TRBJ1-2; D is undetermined. This CDR3 comprises 13 residues. V was pared by 2 bases and J by 8 bases, with 15 bases between. The V gene's germline CDR1 is DFQATT and CDR2 SNEGSKA (reference sequence). CDR3 in amino acids: CSARSAGGAGYTF. The CDR3 DNA reads TGCAGTGCTAGATCTGCGGGAGGCGCCGGCTACACCTTC.

The chain employs TRBV23-1 and TRBJ2-7; TRBD2 aligns across 9 bases. TRBV23-1 belongs to the ORF category, with a function that is uncertain. This CDR3 is built from 14 residues. J lost 12 bases, V lost 4 bases, and 13 bases had no gene match. The CDR3 reads CASSPSGTSRRRYF. CDR3 bases: TGCGCCAGCAGTCCTTCCGGGACTAGCCGGAGGCGGTACTTC.

This clonotype was detected a few times. This chain uses TRBV13 with TRBJ2-7; the D is unclear. The V end lost 2 bases, the J end lost 5 bases, and 4 bases lay between the germline ends. CDR3 length: 11 residues. Germline CDR1 and CDR2: PRHDT and FYEKMQ (reference sequence). CDR3 residues: CASSLRDEQYF. CDR3 DNA: TGTGCCAGCAGCTTAAGGGACGAGCAGTACTTC.

This chain connects TRBV29-1 to TRBJ2-5, with D perhaps TRBD1 (6 bases). V gave up 2 bases and J gave up 5 bases, with 18 bases separating them. Germline-derived CDR1 and CDR2 are SQVTM and ANQGSEA. This CDR3 region has 15 residues. As DNA, the CDR3 is TGCAGCGTTGAAACCCCGGGACACCCCCGGGAGACCCAGTACTTC. It translates to CSVETPGHPRETQYF.

The chain has TRBV7-9 and TRBJ1-2; D might be TRBD1 (6 bases). The CDR3 totals 13 residues. The V end lost 5 bases, the J end lost 9 bases, and 16 bases lay between the germline ends. CDR1 is SEHNR and CDR2 is FQNEAQ in the germline V gene (reference sequence). The CDR3 DNA reads TGTGCCAGCAGCCGAGGGGACACTGGGAGCTACACCTTC. Translating it yields CASSRGDTGSYTF.

The V and J genes are TRBV7-9 and TRBJ2-5; tentatively, D is TRBD1 or TRBD2 (5 bases each). CDR1 SEHNR and CDR2 FQNEAQ come from the germline V gene (reference sequence). Trimming stripped 3 bases from V and 5 bases from J, with 16 bases between. The CDR3 loop spans 15 amino acids. For the CDR3, the DNA is TGTGCCAGCAGCTTGGGACCGGAGTTCGGGGAGACCCAGTACTTC. This sequence encodes CASSLGPEFGETQYF.

This chain connects TRBV5-4 to TRBJ2-7, with no clear D. This CDR3 is built from 13 residues. Per germline, CDR1 SGHNT and CDR2 YYREEE (reference sequence). The ends were cut back, 2 bases at V and 1 base at J, with 7 bases in the middle. CDR3: CASSFAPSYEQYF. CDR3 coding DNA: TGTGCCAGCAGCTTCGCTCCGTCCTACGAGCAGTACTTC.

The chain has TRBV9 and TRBJ2-5; no reliable D call. The CDR3 extends over 13 amino acids. CDR1 and CDR2 from the germline V gene are SGDLS and YYNGEE. The ends were cut back, 3 bases at V and 3 bases at J, with 9 bases in the middle. The DNA of the CDR3 is TGTGCCAGCAGCGCCCAAGGGAAAGAGACCCAGTACTTC. Translation gives CASSAQGKETQYF.

The V gene is TRBV19, the J gene TRBJ2-1; 7 nucleotides align to TRBD1. V shed 10 bases and J 5 bases; nucleotides not matched to a gene: 8. The CDR3 loop spans 13 amino acids. Germline loops: CDR1 LNHDA, CDR2 SQIVND (reference sequence). The CDR3 DNA reads as TGTGCCACCACCAGGGGGATTCACAATGAGCAGTTCTTC. Amino acids: CATTRGIHNEQFF.

This chain joins TRBV29-1 and TRBJ2-3, with D perhaps TRBD1 (6 bases). The CDR3 is 16 residues long. Trimming shortened V by 7 bases and J by 4 bases, and 24 bases separated the two germline ends. Germline CDR1 reads SQVTM; CDR2 reads ANQGSEA. This CDR3 reads CSAVPPAGAVADTQYF. The CDR3 DNA reads as TGCAGCGCTGTCCCCCCTGCAGGGGCGGTTGCAGATACGCAGTATTTT.

This clonotype showed up just once. The chain couples TRBV5-1 to TRBJ2-5, with 9 bases matching TRBD1. The CDR3 extends over 15 amino acids. The J segment lost 2 bases and the V segment lost 2 bases, leaving 4 bases of the junction unmatched. Germline V lookup: CDR1 SGHRS, CDR2 YFSETQ. The CDR3 DNA follows: TGCGCCAGCAGCTTCCCGGGACAGGGACAAGAGACCCAGTACTTC. Translating it yields CASSFPGQGQETQYF. Filled out from reference TRBV5-1 and TRBJ2-5, the complete variable domain reads KAGVTQTPRYLIKTRGQQVTLSCSPISGHRSVSWYQQTPGQGLQFLFEYFSETQRNKGNFPGRFSGRQFSNSRSEMNVSTLELGDSALYLCASSFPGQGQETQYFGPGTRLLVL.

The CDR3 loop reads CASSYLGLAETQYF. In DNA form, the CDR3 reads TGTGCCAGCAGTTACCTCGGACTAGCTGAGACCCAGTACTTC. This rearrangement joins TRBV6-6 to TRBJ2-5; 8 nucleotides line up with TRBD2. The CDR3 contains 14 residues. Losses at the gene ends were 2 bases for V and 5 bases for J; bases not matched to a gene: 4. CDR1 MNHNY and CDR2 SVGAGI come from the germline V gene (reference sequence).

This chain uses TRBV9 with TRBJ2-5; 7 bases are shared with TRBD2. From germline, CDR1 is SGDLS and CDR2 YYNGEE. V trimming: 4 bases; J trimming: 7 bases; junction bases outside the gene matches: 7. This CDR3 spans 13 amino acids. Here the CDR3 DNA reads TGTGCCAGCAGCACCAGCGGGGCGGGGACCCAGTACTTC. It encodes CASSTSGAGTQYF.

This clonotype came up a few times. V gene TRBV9 combines with J gene TRBJ2-1, with D possibly TRBD2 on 7 matching bases. This CDR3 is 15 amino acids long. Trimming stripped 0 bases from V and 5 bases from J, with 12 bases between. Germline CDR1 and CDR2: SGDLS and YYNGEE. The CDR3 coding sequence is TGTGCCAGCAGCGTAGGCGGGGGCGGGAACAATGAGCAGTTCTTC. Its protein product is CASSVGGGGNNEQFF.

V and J are TRBV5-6 and TRBJ1-1; D unclear. Germline V lookup: CDR1 SGHDT, CDR2 YYEEEE. CDR3 length: 12 amino acids. V was trimmed by 2 bases and J by 4 bases, leaving 6 bases between them. CDR3 nucleotides: TGTGCCAGCAGCTTTCCTCGCACTGAAGCTTTCTTT. As protein: CASSFPRTEAFF.

The genes are TRBV20-1 and TRBJ2-5; 8 nucleotides align to TRBD2. Trimming took 4 bases from V and 0 from J; bases not matched to a gene: 4. Germline lookup yields CDR1 DFQATT and CDR2 SNEGSKA (reference sequence). The CDR3 consists of 14 residues. Here the CDR3 DNA reads TGCAGTGCTATTGGCGGGGGGTACCAAGAGACCCAGTACTTC. Its translation is CSAIGGGYQETQYF.